This T cell receptor (beta chain) was sequenced in a study of shared clonotypes between healthy human individuals (dated by TCRdb to about 2020). In terms of the full investigation: A couple of women and a few men aged 18 to 49 years were included in the cohort. For each donor, three plates each were used for CD4 naive and CD4 memory, two plates were used for CD8 naive, and one plate was used for CD8 memory. To estimate repertoire size and how much clonotype sharing occurs between individuals, the study deeply sequenced the blood TCR repertoires of roughly 5 healthy adults. Libraries were prepared and TCR repertoires were sequenced by different laboratories using diverse techniques, in order to increase sequencing depth and limit assay-specific biases. Between about 0.85 and 9.5 billion PBMCs per donor were obtained by leukapheresis. The study at large found these results: Sampling was limited to blood, and TCR repertoires in tissue likely differ from TCR repertoires in blood. Naive subsets generally had larger estimated clonotype richness than memory subsets did. When four donors were compared, the shared fraction of clonotypes was about 5% for naive CD4, about 4% for naive CD8, more than 2% for memory CD4, and less than 0.45% for memory CD8. The small number of donors limited the genetic and exposure-history diversity represented. Incomplete sequencing was indicated by rarefaction of sorted-subset datasets, despite the large sequencing depth. Clonotypes shared by all four sorted-subset donors showed higher generation probabilities than non-shared clonotypes. Pairwise subsampling led to the expectation that sequencing depth would affect the degree of clonotype sharing among donors.

TCR CDR3 regions were amplified from genomic DNA by multiplex PCR using the deep immunoSEQ assay. Genomic DNA extracted from each cell subset was distributed evenly over all wells of several immunoSEQ 96-well plates, and each plate served as one replicate. Each replicate PCR for sorted subsets received 200 ng genomic DNA, equal to roughly 33,000 T cell genomes. Purified libraries were measured with a Qubit 3.0 fluorometer, size-checked on a Bioanalyzer 2100, and measured again with the KAPA Library Quantification kit. Every immunoSEQ 96-well plate was sequenced on a separate single-read 150-cycle Illumina NextSeq 550 flow cell. For the original study's pipeline: Because the immunoSEQ output included only junctional sequences and no quality scores, the filtering could not be the same as the filtering used for full-length reads. To assign V/J genes and CDR3, sequences were annotated against IMGT germline references using PyIR, a Python wrapper for IgBLAST v1.9. Reads were filtered out if the reads had weak V/J assignments (E-value above 1e-6), no CDR3, stop codons, out-of-frame junctions, or ambiguous translated residues. A V3J clonotype was defined by an identical inferred V gene, J gene, and CDR3 amino acid sequence. Percentage overlap between repertoires was calculated by dividing the number of shared unique clonotypes by the size of the smaller repertoire. Repertoire richness was assessed with RTK rarefaction, the Chao1 estimator, and Recon v2.1 estimates of unobserved clonotypes. Generation probabilities for all TCRbeta clonotypes obtained by the gDNA method from a handful of donors were computed using OLGA. TCRdb retrieved this table from immuneACCESS and kept in-frame rearrangements only. Not all clones are present; in checked studies, unresolved V genes account for under half, and no reason is known for the remainder. V, J and clone size derive from that table, while D and trimming were established from the DNA sequence. Here the sample has some 2.1 million clones; 93% occur a single time. Of the sample, under 2% falls within the top ten clones.

As concerns this clone: Its recognized antigen is unknown. No base qualities exist here, and no much larger clone lies one base off it.

V is shortened by 10 bases, J by 5 bases, and the region joining them spans 12 bases. The CDR3 runs 13 amino acids, cysteine and phenylalanine included. The entry retains the CDR3 DNA only, 39 bases that are in frame from base 1. CDR1 and CDR2, per the germline V gene, are ENHRY and SYGVKD. CD8 naive samples were CD45RO-negative cells positively selected for CCR7, giving a CD45RA+CCR7+ population that excluded TemRA cells. The donors were healthy, HIV-negative adults with no recently reported acute infections or vaccinations. Only Caucasian adults living in Nashville, Tennessee, USA were represented among the donors. Blood was obtained by leukapheresis, after which PBMCs were separated by Ficoll-Histopaque density gradient centrifugation and cryopreserved in liquid nitrogen vapor phase. Purity and quantity of every magnetically sorted T cell population were checked by analytical flow cytometry. Genomic DNA was isolated from each sorted fraction and quantified by UV absorbance on a Nanodrop 2000c.

The sample consisted of naive CD8+ T cells from PBMCs. The sample's cell subset or site, from its label and the paper: CD45RA+CCR7+. The chain joins TRBV10-3 to TRBJ1-6; the D gene lacks a confident call. The receptor comes from a young man in good health. Some clones in this sample may be carry-over from other donors' samples. CDR3 reads: CATGDTDNSPLHF. The nucleotide sequence is given as TGTGCCACCGGCGACACAGATAATTCACCCCTCCACTTT.